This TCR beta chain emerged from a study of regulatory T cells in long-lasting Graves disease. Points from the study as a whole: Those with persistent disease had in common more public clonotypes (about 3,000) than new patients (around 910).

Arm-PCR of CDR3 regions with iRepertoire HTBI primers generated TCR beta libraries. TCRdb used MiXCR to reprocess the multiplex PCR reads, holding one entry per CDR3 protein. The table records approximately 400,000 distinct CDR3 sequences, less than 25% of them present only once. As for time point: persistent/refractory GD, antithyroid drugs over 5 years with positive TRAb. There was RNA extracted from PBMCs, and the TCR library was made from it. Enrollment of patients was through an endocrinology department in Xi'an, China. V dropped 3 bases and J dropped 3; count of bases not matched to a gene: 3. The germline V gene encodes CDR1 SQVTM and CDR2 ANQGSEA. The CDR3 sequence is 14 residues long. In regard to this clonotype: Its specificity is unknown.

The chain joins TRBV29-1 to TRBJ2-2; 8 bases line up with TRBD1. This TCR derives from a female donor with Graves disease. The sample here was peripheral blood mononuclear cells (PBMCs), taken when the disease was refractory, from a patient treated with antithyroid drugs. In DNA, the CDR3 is TGCAGCGTTGAGGGCAGGGGGCACACCGGGGAGCTGTTTTTT. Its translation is CSVEGRGHTGELFF.